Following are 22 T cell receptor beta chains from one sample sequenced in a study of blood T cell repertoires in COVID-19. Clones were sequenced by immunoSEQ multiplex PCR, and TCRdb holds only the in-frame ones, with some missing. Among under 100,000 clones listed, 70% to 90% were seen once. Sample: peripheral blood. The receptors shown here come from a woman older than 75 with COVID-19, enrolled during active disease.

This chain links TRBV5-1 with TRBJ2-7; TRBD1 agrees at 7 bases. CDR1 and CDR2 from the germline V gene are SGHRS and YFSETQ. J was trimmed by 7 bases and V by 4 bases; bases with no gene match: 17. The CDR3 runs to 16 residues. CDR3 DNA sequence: TGCGCCAGCAGCCCCGGCCCTGGGGGCACCAGGGGGGAGCAGTACTTC. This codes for CASSPGPGGTRGEQYF. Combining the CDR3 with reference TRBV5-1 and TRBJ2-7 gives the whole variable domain KAGVTQTPRYLIKTRGQQVTLSCSPISGHRSVSWYQQTPGQGLQFLFEYFSETQRNKGNFPGRFSGRQFSNSRSEMNVSTLELGDSALYLCASSPGPGGTRGEQYFGPGTRLTVT.

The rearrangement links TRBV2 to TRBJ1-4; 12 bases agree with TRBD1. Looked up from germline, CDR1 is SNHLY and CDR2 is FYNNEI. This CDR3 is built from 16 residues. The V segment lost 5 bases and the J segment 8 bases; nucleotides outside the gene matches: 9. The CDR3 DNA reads TGTGCCAGCAGTAGGGACAGGGGGCTAACGTCAGAAAAACTGTTTTTT. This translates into CASSRDRGLTSEKLFF.

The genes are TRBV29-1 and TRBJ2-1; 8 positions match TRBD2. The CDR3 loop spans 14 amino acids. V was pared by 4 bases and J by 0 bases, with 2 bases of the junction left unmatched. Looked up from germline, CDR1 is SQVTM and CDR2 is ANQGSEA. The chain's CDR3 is CSVAGTSSYNEQFF. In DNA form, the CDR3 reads TGCAGCGTTGCCGGGACTAGCTCCTACAATGAGCAGTTCTTC.

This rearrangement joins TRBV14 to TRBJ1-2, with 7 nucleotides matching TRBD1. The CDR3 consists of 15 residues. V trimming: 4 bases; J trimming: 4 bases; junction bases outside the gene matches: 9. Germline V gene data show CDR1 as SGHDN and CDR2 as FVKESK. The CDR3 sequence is CASSPVATGIYGYTF. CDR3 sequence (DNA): TGTGCCAGCAGCCCTGTAGCGACAGGGATCTATGGCTACACCTTC.

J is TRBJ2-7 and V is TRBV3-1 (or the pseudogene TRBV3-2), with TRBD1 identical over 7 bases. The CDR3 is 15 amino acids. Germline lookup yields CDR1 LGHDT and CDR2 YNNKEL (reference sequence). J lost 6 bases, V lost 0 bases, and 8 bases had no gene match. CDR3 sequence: CASSQEGWTGLEQYF. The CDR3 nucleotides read TGTGCCAGCAGCCAAGAGGGCTGGACAGGTCTCGAGCAGTACTTC.

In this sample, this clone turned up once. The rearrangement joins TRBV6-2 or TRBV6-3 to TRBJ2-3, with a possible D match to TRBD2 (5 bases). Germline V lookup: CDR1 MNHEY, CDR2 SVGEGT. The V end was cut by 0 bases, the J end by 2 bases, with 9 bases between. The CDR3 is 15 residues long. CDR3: CASSYSNGITDTQYF. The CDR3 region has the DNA TGTGCCAGCAGTTACTCGAACGGGATCACAGATACGCAGTATTTT.

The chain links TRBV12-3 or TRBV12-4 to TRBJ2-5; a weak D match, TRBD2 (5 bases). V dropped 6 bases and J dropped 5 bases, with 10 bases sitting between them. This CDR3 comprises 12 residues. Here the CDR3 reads CASRGRVETQYF. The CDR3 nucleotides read TGTGCCAGCAGGGGGAGAGTGGAGACCCAGTACTTC.

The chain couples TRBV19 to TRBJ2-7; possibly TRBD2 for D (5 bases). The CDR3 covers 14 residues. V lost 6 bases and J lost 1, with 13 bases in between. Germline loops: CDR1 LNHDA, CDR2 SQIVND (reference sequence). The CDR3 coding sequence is TGTGCCAGTAGGGCACGGGGTGCTTCCTACGAGCAGTACTTC. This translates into CASRARGASYEQYF.

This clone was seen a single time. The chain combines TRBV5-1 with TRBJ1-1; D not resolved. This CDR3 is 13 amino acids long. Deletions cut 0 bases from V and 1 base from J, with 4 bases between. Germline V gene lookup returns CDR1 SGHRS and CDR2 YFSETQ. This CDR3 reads CASSLAGNTEAFF. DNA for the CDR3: TGCGCCAGCAGCTTGGCAGGGAACACTGAAGCTTTCTTT. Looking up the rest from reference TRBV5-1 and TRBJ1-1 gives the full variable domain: KAGVTQTPRYLIKTRGQQVTLSCSPISGHRSVSWYQQTPGQGLQFLFEYFSETQRNKGNFPGRFSGRQFSNSRSEMNVSTLELGDSALYLCASSLAGNTEAFFGQGTRLTVV.

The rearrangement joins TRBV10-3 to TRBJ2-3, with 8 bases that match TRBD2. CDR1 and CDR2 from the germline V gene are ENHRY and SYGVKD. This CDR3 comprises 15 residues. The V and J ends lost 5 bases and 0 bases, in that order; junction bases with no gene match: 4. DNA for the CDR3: TGTGCCATCAGTCTTCTAGCGGGCAGCACAGATACGCAGTATTTT. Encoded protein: CAISLLAGSTDTQYF.

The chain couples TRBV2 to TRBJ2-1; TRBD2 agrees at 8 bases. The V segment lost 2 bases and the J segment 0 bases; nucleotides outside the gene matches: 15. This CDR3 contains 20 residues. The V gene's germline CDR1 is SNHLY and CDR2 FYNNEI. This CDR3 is CASSELAGTRILSSYNEQFF. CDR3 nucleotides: TGTGCCAGCAGTGAATTGGCCGGGACTAGAATTCTAAGCTCCTACAATGAGCAGTTCTTC.

DNA of the CDR3: TGTGCCAGCTCCCGGGTGGCTAGCGGGACCACCGGGGAGCTGTTTTTT. This gives the protein CASSRVASGTTGELFF. This chain connects TRBV7-3 to TRBJ2-2, with 9 bases aligning to TRBD2. The CDR3 is 16 amino acids. The germline V gene has CDR1 SGHTA and CDR2 FQGTGA. The V and J ends lost 8 bases and 4 bases, in that order; junction bases with no gene match: 11.

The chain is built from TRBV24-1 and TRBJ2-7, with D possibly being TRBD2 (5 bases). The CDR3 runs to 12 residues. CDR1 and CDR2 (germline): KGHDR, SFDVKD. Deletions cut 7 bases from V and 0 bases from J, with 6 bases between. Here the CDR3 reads CATSGNSYEQYF. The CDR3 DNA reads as TGTGCCACCAGCGGGAACTCCTACGAGCAGTACTTC.

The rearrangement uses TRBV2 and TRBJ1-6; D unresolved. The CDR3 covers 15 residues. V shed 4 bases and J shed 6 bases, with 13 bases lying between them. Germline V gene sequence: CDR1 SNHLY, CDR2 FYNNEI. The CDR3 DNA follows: TGTGCCAGCAGTGGAGAGCGACCGACTAATTCACCCCTCCACTTT. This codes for CASSGERPTNSPLHF.

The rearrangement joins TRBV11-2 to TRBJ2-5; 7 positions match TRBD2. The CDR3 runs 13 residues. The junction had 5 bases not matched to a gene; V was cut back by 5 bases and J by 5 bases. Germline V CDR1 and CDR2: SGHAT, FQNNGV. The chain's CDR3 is CASSPPAGETQYF. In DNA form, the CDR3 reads TGTGCCAGCAGCCCCCCAGCGGGGGAGACCCAGTACTTC.

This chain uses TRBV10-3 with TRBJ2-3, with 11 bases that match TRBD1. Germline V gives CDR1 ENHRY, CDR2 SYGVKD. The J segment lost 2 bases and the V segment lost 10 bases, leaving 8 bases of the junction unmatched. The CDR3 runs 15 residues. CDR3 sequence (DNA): TGTGCCAACTCGGTAGGACAGGGGGCCACAGATACGCAGTATTTT. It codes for CANSVGQGATDTQYF.

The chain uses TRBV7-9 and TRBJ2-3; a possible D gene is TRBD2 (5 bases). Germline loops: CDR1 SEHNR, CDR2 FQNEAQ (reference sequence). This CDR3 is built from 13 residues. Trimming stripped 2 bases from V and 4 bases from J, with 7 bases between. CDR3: CASSLMGADTQYF. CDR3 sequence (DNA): TGTGCCAGCAGCTTAATGGGAGCAGATACGCAGTATTTT.

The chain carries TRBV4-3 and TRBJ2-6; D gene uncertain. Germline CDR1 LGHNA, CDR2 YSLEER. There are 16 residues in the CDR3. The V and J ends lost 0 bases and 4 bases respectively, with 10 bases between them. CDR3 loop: CASSQDRRVGANVLTF. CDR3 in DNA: TGCGCCAGCAGCCAAGATCGCCGGGTCGGGGCCAACGTCCTGACTTTC.

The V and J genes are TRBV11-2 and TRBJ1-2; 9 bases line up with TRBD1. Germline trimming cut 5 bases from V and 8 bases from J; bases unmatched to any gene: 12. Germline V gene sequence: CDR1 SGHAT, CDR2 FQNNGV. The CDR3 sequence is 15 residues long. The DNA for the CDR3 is TGTGCCAGCAGCCCCACACCCGGGACAGGGACCGGCTACACCTTC. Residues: CASSPTPGTGTGYTF. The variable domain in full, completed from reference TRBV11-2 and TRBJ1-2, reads EAGVAQSPRYKIIEKRQSVAFWCNPISGHATLYWYQQILGQGPKLLIQFQNNGVVDDSQLPKDRFSAERLKGVDSTLKIQPAKLEDSAVYLCASSPTPGTGTGYTFGSGTRLTVV.

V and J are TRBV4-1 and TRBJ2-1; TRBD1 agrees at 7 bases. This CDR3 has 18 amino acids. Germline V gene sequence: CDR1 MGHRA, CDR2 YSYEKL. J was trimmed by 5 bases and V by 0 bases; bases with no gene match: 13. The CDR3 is CASSQEMDTGERDNEQFF. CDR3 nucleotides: TGCGCCAGCAGCCAAGAGATGGACACAGGGGAAAGGGACAATGAGCAGTTCTTC.

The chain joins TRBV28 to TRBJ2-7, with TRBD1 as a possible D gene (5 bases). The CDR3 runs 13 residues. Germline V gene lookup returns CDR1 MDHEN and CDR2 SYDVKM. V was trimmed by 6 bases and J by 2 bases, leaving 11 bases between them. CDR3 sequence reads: CASSHTGTYEQYF. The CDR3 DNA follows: TGTGCCAGCAGCCACACAGGAACCTACGAGCAGTACTTC. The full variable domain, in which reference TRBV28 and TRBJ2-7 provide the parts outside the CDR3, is DVKVTQSSRYLVKRTGEKVFLECVQDMDHENMFWYRQDPGLGLRLIYFSYDVKMKEKGDIPEGYSVSREKKERFSLILESASTNQTSMYLCASSHTGTYEQYFGPGTRLTVT.

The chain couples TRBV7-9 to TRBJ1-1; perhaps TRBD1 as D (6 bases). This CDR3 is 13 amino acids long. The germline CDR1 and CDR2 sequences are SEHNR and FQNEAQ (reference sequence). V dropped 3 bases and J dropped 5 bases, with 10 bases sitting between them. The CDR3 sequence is CASSFSRGTEAFF. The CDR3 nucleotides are TGTGCCAGCAGCTTTTCCAGGGGAACTGAAGCTTTCTTT.